This is a list of T cell receptor beta chains from one sample in a study of T cells in localized non-small cell lung cancer. TCRdb keeps only in-frame clones here, not all; method: immunoSEQ multiplex PCR. The table includes some 30,000 clones, 78% detected once. The sample was peripheral blood, taken before any cancer treatment. The receptor source for this set is a male donor older than 55 with stage II squamous cell lung carcinoma. The CDR3 runs from the conserved cysteine through the conserved F or W. A D gene is named only where the DNA matches it firmly. Clone size, where shown, is once, few, many, or a class for clones that have expanded.

J,size,length,V,D,CDR3,DNA
TRBJ1-2,NA,14,TRBV29-1,NA,CSVEESNRAYGYTF,TGCAGCGTTGAAGAGTCGAACAGGGCGTATGGCTACACCTTC
TRBJ2-5,NA,15,TRBV9,NA,CASSVVGGSEETQYF,TGTGCCAGCAGCGTAGTAGGAGGGTCAGAGGAGACCCAGTACTTC
TRBJ2-2,NA,14,TRBV18,NA,CASAPKMNTGELFF,TGTGCCTCCGCCCCCAAAATGAACACCGGGGAGCTGTTTTTT
TRBJ2-5,NA,16,TRBV5-4,TRBD2,CASSILNGGARETQYF,TGTGCCAGCAGCATTCTAAACGGGGGGGCTCGGGAGACCCAGTACTTC
TRBJ2-5,once,15,TRBV5-5,TRBD1,CASSLVHRGEETQYF,TGTGCCAGCAGCTTGGTTCACAGGGGGGAAGAGACCCAGTACTTC
TRBJ1-2,once,14,TRBV5-1,TRBD1,CASSLGQGRYGYTF,TGCGCCAGCAGCTTGGGACAGGGGCGCTATGGCTACACCTTC
TRBJ2-1,NA,13,TRBV7-7,TRBD1,CASSLDRGNEQFF,TGTGCTAGCAGCTTAGACAGGGGGAATGAGCAGTTCTTC
TRBJ1-1,few,13,TRBV5-4,NA,CASSTGAQIEAFF,TGTGCCAGCTCCACGGGGGCCCAAATTGAAGCTTTCTTT
TRBJ2-7,NA,13,TRBV14,NA,CASSQDRAYEQYF,TGTGCCAGCAGCCAAGACAGGGCCTACGAGCAGTACTTC
TRBJ2-7,once,15,TRBV2,NA,CASSVPGAGSYEQYF,TGTGCCAGCAGTGTCCCAGGGGCAGGCTCCTACGAGCAGTACTTC
TRBJ2-5,NA,14,TRBV12-5,TRBD2,CASGRAGEQETQYF,TGTGCTAGTGGAAGGGCGGGGGAGCAAGAGACCCAGTACTTC
TRBJ2-2,NA,21,TRBV19,TRBD1,CASSIVFSYDRVFQWPGELFF,TGTGCCAGTAGTATAGTCTTTTCCTACGACAGGGTTTTTCAATGGCCGGGGGAGCTGTTTTTT
TRBJ1-1,NA,14,TRBV5-6,TRBD1,CASSFGQGDTEAFF,TGTGCCAGCAGCTTCGGGCAGGGGGATACTGAAGCTTTCTTT
TRBJ1-1,NA,15,TRBV4-3,NA,CASSQGERINTEAFF,TGCGCCAGCAGCCAAGGAGAGAGGATCAACACTGAAGCTTTCTTT
TRBJ2-5,NA,13,TRBV6-1,TRBD1,CASSSTGMETQYF,TGTGCCAGCAGTTCGACAGGGATGGAGACCCAGTACTTC
TRBJ2-2,NA,16,TRBV6-6,TRBD1,CASSFSDRGRPGELFF,TGTGCCAGCAGTTTCTCGGACAGGGGGCGCCCCGGGGAGCTGTTTTTT
TRBJ2-5,few,15,TRBV6-5,NA,CASSYTGGVQETQYF,TGTGCCAGCAGTTACACAGGAGGGGTGCAAGAGACCCAGTACTTC
TRBJ2-3,once,13,TRBV9,TRBD1,CASSQGATDTQYF,TGTGCCAGCAGCCAGGGGGCCACAGATACGCAGTATTTT
TRBJ2-1,NA,14,TRBV6-4,TRBD1,CASGTGTGRGEQFF,TGTGCCAGCGGTACCGGGACAGGGCGAGGAGAGCAGTTCTTC
TRBJ2-1,NA,15,TRBV27,TRBD2,CASSHRGDSWDEQFF,TGTGCCAGCAGTCACCGGGGGGATTCGTGGGATGAGCAGTTCTTC
TRBJ1-2,NA,13,TRBV19,TRBD1,CASSNRQGGGYTF,TGTGCCAGTAGTAACAGACAGGGCGGCGGCTACACCTTC
TRBJ2-5,NA,15,TRBV14,NA,CASSQELGPGETQYF,TGTGCCAGCAGCCAAGAGTTGGGTCCGGGGGAGACCCAGTACTTC
TRBJ2-1,NA,15,TRBV10-3,NA,CAISDNSGPGPEQFF,TGTGCCATCAGTGATAATTCAGGGCCAGGCCCCGAGCAGTTCTTC
TRBJ2-5,NA,13,TRBV7-9,NA,CATTGGPQETQYF,TGTGCCACCACCGGAGGGCCCCAAGAGACCCAGTACTTC
TRBJ2-7,NA,16,TRBV5-4,NA,CASSGPLTGGGYEQYF,TGTGCCAGCTCAGGGCCCCTGACAGGCGGAGGCTACGAGCAGTACTTC
TRBJ1-3,NA,15,TRBV29-1,TRBD1,CSVRDRNDPGPTIYF,TGCAGCGTCCGGGACAGGAACGACCCAGGGCCCACCATATATTTT
TRBJ2-7,NA,13,TRBV19,NA,CASSLYGSDEQYF,TGTGCCAGTAGTCTATATGGGAGTGACGAGCAGTACTTC
TRBJ2-2,NA,15,TRBV6-6,TRBD2,CASSYSTSVTGELFF,TGTGCCAGCAGCTACTCAACTAGCGTTACCGGGGAGCTGTTTTTT
TRBJ2-1,NA,18,TRBV7-2,TRBD2,CASSLRTSGPNYYNEQFF,TGTGCCAGCAGCTTAAGGACTAGCGGGCCCAACTACTACAATGAGCAGTTCTTC
TRBJ1-3,NA,16,TRBV28,TRBD1,CASSLFGQGAGNTIYF,TGTGCCAGCAGTTTATTTGGACAGGGGGCGGGAAACACCATATATTTT
TRBJ2-3,once,16,TRBV7-2,TRBD2,CASSFRLAGGPDTQYF,TGTGCCAGCAGCTTTAGACTAGCGGGAGGCCCAGATACGCAGTATTTT
TRBJ1-5,NA,17,TRBV6-1,NA,CASSEVPIQLINQPQHF,TGTGCCAGCAGTGAAGTTCCCATACAGTTGATAAATCAGCCCCAGCATTTT
TRBJ1-5,NA,13,TRBV30,NA,CAWSGQDNQPQHF,TGTGCCTGGAGTGGACAGGACAATCAGCCCCAGCATTTT
TRBJ2-7,few,13,TRBV6-5,NA,CASSLLGGGEQYF,TGTGCCAGCAGCCTACTCGGCGGCGGTGAGCAGTACTTC
TRBJ1-6,NA,15,TRBV27,NA,CASSLMGLDNSPLHF,TGTGCCAGCAGTTTGATGGGTCTGGATAATTCACCCCTCCACTTT
TRBJ1-1,NA,15,TRBV29-1,NA,CSVEDPGGSNTEAFF,TGCAGCGTTGAAGATCCCGGCGGCAGCAACACTGAAGCTTTCTTT
TRBJ2-3,NA,19,TRBV5-4,TRBD2,CASSLGGGRRESHTDTQYF,TGTGCCAGCAGCTTGGGGGGTGGTAGGCGGGAGAGCCACACAGATACGCAGTATTTT
TRBJ1-5,NA,15,TRBV2,TRBD1,CASSKDRGGNQPQHF,TGTGCCAGCAGTAAGGACAGGGGAGGCAATCAGCCCCAGCATTTT
TRBJ1-2,NA,14,TRBV2,NA,CASSEALRGQGYTF,TGTGCCAGCAGTGAAGCTCTGAGGGGTCAAGGCTACACCTTC
TRBJ2-5,NA,15,TRBV5-1,TRBD1,CASSLGTGIGETQYF,TGCGCCAGCAGCTTGGGGACAGGGATAGGAGAGACCCAGTACTTC
TRBJ1-2,NA,14,TRBV6-1,TRBD1,CASSSGGTDYGYTF,TGTGCCAGCAGTTCCGGAGGGACAGACTATGGCTACACCTTC
TRBJ2-7,once,13,TRBV6-5,TRBD1,CASRPGTDYEQYF,TGTGCCAGCAGACCCGGGACAGACTACGAGCAGTACTTC
TRBJ1-1,NA,11,TRBV15,NA,CATGKDTEAFF,TGTGCCACCGGAAAGGACACTGAAGCTTTCTTT
TRBJ2-7,NA,16,TRBV2,NA,CASRSQQRDPSYEQYF,TGTGCCAGCAGGTCTCAGCAAAGGGACCCCAGTTACGAGCAGTACTTC
TRBJ1-5,NA,15,TRBV6-5,TRBD1,CASRATGGINQPQHF,TGTGCCAGCAGGGCAACAGGGGGGATCAATCAGCCCCAGCATTTT
TRBJ1-2,NA,9,TRBV2,NA,CASRRGYTF,TGTGCCAGCCGGAGGGGCTACACCTTC
TRBJ2-3,NA,16,TRBV6-1,TRBD2,CASSEVLAGNTDTQYF,TGTGCCAGCAGTGAAGTCCTAGCGGGGAACACAGATACGCAGTATTTT
TRBJ2-7,NA,16,TRBV4-3,TRBD2,CASSQEVTSLSNEQYF,TGCGCCAGCAGCCAAGAGGTGACTAGCCTTAGTAACGAGCAGTACTTC
TRBJ2-1,once,16,TRBV11-3,NA,CASSLVTGSRDNEQFF,TGTGCCAGCAGCTTAGTAACGGGAAGTAGGGACAATGAGCAGTTCTTC
TRBJ1-4,NA,14,TRBV6-1,NA,CASRQGRANEKLFF,TGTGCCAGCAGACAGGGTAGGGCTAATGAAAAACTGTTTTTT
TRBJ2-3,NA,14,TRBV30,NA,CAWRGLGGTDTQYF,TGTGCCTGGAGAGGTTTGGGGGGCACAGATACGCAGTATTTT
TRBJ2-7,NA,15,TRBV5-4,NA,CASSSPIGGPYEQYF,TGTGCCAGCAGCTCCCCCATAGGCGGGCCCTACGAGCAGTACTTC
TRBJ1-2,once,14,TRBV5-1,NA,CASSMDTANYGYTF,TGCGCCAGCAGCATGGACACAGCTAACTATGGCTACACCTTC
TRBJ2-7,once,15,TRBV19,TRBD2,CASSSTSGRAGEQYF,TGTGCCAGTAGTTCGACTAGCGGGAGGGCCGGAGAGCAGTACTTC
TRBJ2-1,NA,14,TRBV30,NA,CAWSVRGGMSEQFF,TGTGCCTGGAGTGTTCGGGGCGGGATGAGTGAGCAGTTCTTC